The text below deals with one T cell receptor beta chain. Its antigen is not identified. The CDR3 length is 17 residues. Unmatched junction bases numbered 15, after V lost 2 bases and J lost 9 bases. Germline values: CDR1 SGHNT, CDR2 YYREEE (reference sequence). This sample is part of a study of cytomegalovirus exposure and HLA in healthy donors. Study outcomes and limitations: The tendency of first-cohort TCR clusters to co-occur in the 100 to 150 validation repertoires emerged from a later analysis.

The data were produced by immunoSEQ multiplex PCR, yet TCRdb's version contains in-frame clones alone and is incomplete. The table records over 100,000 clones, 85% to 90% of them present only once. Sample: PBMCs. The V and J genes are TRBV5-4 and TRBJ2-1; 9 bases match TRBD2. This clonotype was sampled from a woman aged 18-29 years in good health and CMV-seronegative. CDR3 loop: CASSFRGHSGGWVEQFF. CDR3 bases: TGTGCCAGCAGCTTCCGTGGGCATAGCGGGGGATGGGTTGAGCAGTTCTTC. Complete variable domain (other parts from reference TRBV5-4 and TRBJ2-1): ETGVTQSPTHLIKTRGQQVTLRCSSQSGHNTVSWYQQALGQGPQFIFQYYREEENGRGNFPPRFSGLQFPNYSSELNVNALELDDSALYLCASSFRGHSGGWVEQFFGPGTRLTVL.